One and the same sample provided the 2 T cell receptor beta chains below, sequenced in a study of control samples from healthy donors and cancer patients. The protocol was immunoSEQ multiplex PCR, while the TCRdb copy is restricted to in-frame clones and leaves out a portion. The table shows 130,000 to 150,000 clones, with more than 90% occurring only once. Sequencing used blood. The receptors shown here come from a man aged 25 to 40 in good health.

The chain carries TRBV11-2 and TRBJ1-2; possibly TRBD1 for D (6 bases). The CDR3 is made up of 15 amino acids. The V gene's germline CDR1 is SGHAT and CDR2 FQNNGV. Between the trimmed V and J ends, which lost 0 bases and 2 bases, there was a span of 10 bases. The CDR3 spells CASSLDPGANYGYTF. Here the CDR3 DNA reads TGTGCCAGCAGCTTAGATCCAGGGGCAAACTATGGCTACACCTTC.

This clone is a singleton in its sample. The J gene is TRBJ2-1, the V gene TRBV28; TRBD2 is a possible D gene (6 bases). V was pared by 3 bases and J by 8 bases, with 11 bases between. CDR3 length equals 13 residues. Looked up from germline, CDR1 is MDHEN and CDR2 is SYDVKM. In DNA form, the CDR3 reads TGTGCCAGCAGTTTGAATGGAGGGGATGAGCAGTTCTTC. Amino acids: CASSLNGGDEQFF. Using reference TRBV28 and TRBJ2-1 for the parts outside the CDR3, the full variable domain is DVKVTQSSRYLVKRTGEKVFLECVQDMDHENMFWYRQDPGLGLRLIYFSYDVKMKEKGDIPEGYSVSREKKERFSLILESASTNQTSMYLCASSLNGGDEQFFGPGTRLTVL.